The rows below give T cell receptor beta chains drawn from one sample of a study of PD-L1 blockade in urothelial cancer. The repertoire was sequenced with immunoSEQ multiplex PCR; TCRdb's copy has only in-frame clones and lacks some. The repertoire includes roughly 87,000 clones, more than 70% of them detected once, and about 1% sits in the top ten. Here the sequenced sample was PBMCs, taken around atezolizumab (anti-PD-L1) treatment. These receptors all stem from a woman of 80 years or more with urothelial cancer. Both conserved end residues are part of each CDR3. D genes are given only for firm matches. Part of the rows lack a size; the others show once, few, many or a class for expanded clones.

cdr3_aa	cdr3_nt	j_call	clone_size	d_call	v_call
CASSRRDRQETQYF	TGTGCCAGCTCGCGCCGGGACAGACAAGAGACCCAGTACTTC	TRBJ2-5	.	TRBD1	TRBV18
CASSQQQVQGDTQYF	TGTGCCAGCAGTCAGCAGCAAGTACAGGGGGATACGCAGTATTTT	TRBJ2-3	few	TRBD1	TRBV28
CASSAYHGGMNTEAFF	TGTGCCAGCAGTGCCTATCACGGGGGAATGAACACTGAAGCTTTCTTT	TRBJ1-1	once	.	TRBV25-1
CSVFDRAGEQYF	TGCAGCGTCTTCGACAGGGCTGGAGAGCAGTACTTC	TRBJ2-7	.	TRBD1	TRBV29-1
CASTEGQGNTGELFF	TGCGCCAGCACAGAGGGACAGGGGAACACCGGGGAGCTGTTTTTT	TRBJ2-2	.	TRBD1	TRBV10-1
CASSGDQGHGSNQPQHF	TGTGCCAGCTCGGGCGACCAGGGCCACGGAAGCAATCAGCCCCAGCATTTT	TRBJ1-5	.	.	TRBV18
CASRQGGYGYTF	TGTGCCAGTAGACAGGGGGGCTATGGCTACACCTTC	TRBJ1-2	.	TRBD1	TRBV28
CASAFRPGVEQFF	TGTGCCAGCGCTTTCAGGCCGGGGGTTGAGCAGTTCTTC	TRBJ2-1	.	.	TRBV6-1
CASSYSQNSYEQYF	TGTGCCAGCAGTTACTCACAGAACTCCTACGAGCAGTACTTC	TRBJ2-7	.	.	TRBV6-6
CASSPSGQASSYEQYF	TGCGCCAGCAGCCCAAGTGGTCAGGCCTCCTCCTACGAGCAGTACTTC	TRBJ2-7	.	.	TRBV5-1
CASSEFVSANTGELFF	TGCGCCAGCAGTGAGTTCGTTAGCGCGAACACCGGGGAGCTGTTTTTT	TRBJ2-2	few	.	TRBV10-2
CASSTMGQLLRGYNEQFF	TGTGCCAGCAGTACCATGGGACAGCTTCTCCGTGGCTACAATGAGCAGTTCTTC	TRBJ2-1	few	TRBD1	TRBV28
CASTQTGGESYGYTF	TGTGCCAGCACTCAAACGGGAGGCGAAAGCTATGGCTACACCTTC	TRBJ1-2	.	.	TRBV28
CASSYGRGNTEAFF	TGTGCCAGCAGTTACGGCCGGGGAAACACTGAAGCTTTCTTT	TRBJ1-1	.	.	TRBV11-3
CASSIGQGVSYEQYF	TGTGCCAGTAGTATAGGACAGGGGGTCTCCTACGAGCAGTACTTC	TRBJ2-7	.	TRBD1	TRBV19
CASSLIGETQYF	TGTGCCAGCAGCTTAATCGGGGAGACCCAGTACTTC	TRBJ2-5	.	.	TRBV7-8
CASSPTPTVNTDTQYF	TGTGCCAGCAGCCCGACCCCGACAGTCAACACAGATACGCAGTATTTT	TRBJ2-3	.	.	TRBV7-2
CASSPTGSSYEQYF	TGTGCCAGCAGCCCGACAGGGAGCTCCTACGAGCAGTACTTC	TRBJ2-7	.	TRBD1	TRBV9
CASSQGTGIRRAFF	TGCGCCAGCAGCCAAGGGACAGGTATCCGGAGAGCTTTCTTT	TRBJ1-1	.	TRBD1	TRBV4-1
CASSPGLALGEQFF	TGTGCCAGCAGCCCGGGACTAGCGCTTGGGGAGCAGTTCTTC	TRBJ2-1	.	TRBD2	TRBV5-4
CASSLRTSTDTQYF	TGTGCCAGCAGTTTACGGACATCTACAGATACGCAGTATTTT	TRBJ2-3	.	.	TRBV27
CASSAGTSGTEGEFF	TGTGCCAGCAGCGCCGGGACTAGCGGTACCGAAGGGGAGTTCTTC	TRBJ2-1	.	TRBD2	TRBV7-9
CASSVLGGRVPGELFF	TGTGCCAGCAGCGTCCTTGGCGGGAGAGTCCCCGGGGAGCTGTTTTTT	TRBJ2-2	.	TRBD2	TRBV9
CASSSTGIRSHSNQPQHF	TGTGCCAGCAGTTCGACAGGAATCAGGTCCCATAGCAATCAGCCCCAGCATTTT	TRBJ1-5	.	.	TRBV27
CASSKDRGGTEAFF	TGTGCCAGCAGTAAAGACAGGGGTGGGACTGAAGCTTTCTTT	TRBJ1-1	.	TRBD1	TRBV2
CASSESGLAATRDEQYF	TGTGCCAGCAGTGAGAGCGGACTAGCGGCCACCCGGGACGAGCAGTACTTC	TRBJ2-7	once	TRBD2	TRBV27
CASTVDRGGSEAFF	TGCGCCAGCACCGTCGACAGGGGAGGGTCTGAAGCTTTCTTT	TRBJ1-1	.	TRBD1	TRBV10-2
CAISPSSADRTGNYGYTF	TGTGCCATCAGCCCATCCAGCGCAGATAGGACAGGGAACTATGGCTACACCTTC	TRBJ1-2	few	TRBD1	TRBV10-3
CASSPSTGAPYEQYF	TGTGCCAGCTCACCATCGACAGGAGCCCCCTACGAGCAGTACTTC	TRBJ2-7	.	.	TRBV18
CASTSLRQPQHF	TGTGCCAGCACTTCATTGAGGCAGCCCCAGCATTTT	TRBJ1-5	.	.	TRBV28
CASSLGDRGLLDTEAFF	TGTGCCAGCAGCTTGGGAGACAGGGGGCTGTTGGACACTGAAGCTTTCTTT	TRBJ1-1	once	TRBD1	TRBV5-4
CASSARTGYGYTF	TGTGCCAGCAGTGCCCGGACAGGGTATGGCTACACCTTC	TRBJ1-2	.	TRBD1	TRBV6-1
CAWGRGTYEQYF	TGTGCCTGGGGGAGGGGTACCTACGAGCAGTACTTC	TRBJ2-7	.	TRBD2	TRBV30
CASSATGPSTDTQYF	TGTGCCAGCAGTGCCACAGGACCTAGCACAGATACGCAGTATTTT	TRBJ2-3	once	.	TRBV28
CASSLGVGGNYEQYF	TGCGCCAGCAGCTTAGGGGTGGGCGGAAACTACGAGCAGTACTTC	TRBJ2-7	.	.	TRBV5-1
CASSIGSRKNYGYTF	TGTGCCAGTAGTATAGGTTCCAGAAAAAACTATGGCTACACCTTC	TRBJ1-2	.	.	TRBV19
CASSPTSNYGYTF	TGTGCCAGCAGCCCCACATCTAACTATGGCTACACCTTC	TRBJ1-2	.	.	TRBV7-8
CAVGEQGGNQPQHF	TGTGCCGTCGGGGAGCAGGGGGGCAATCAGCCCCAGCATTTT	TRBJ1-5	.	TRBD1	TRBV7-9
CASSAPGRGYTF	TGTGCCAGCAGCGCCCCAGGTCGCGGCTACACCTTC	TRBJ1-2	.	.	TRBV25-1
CASSASTRSDTQYF	TGTGCCAGCAGTGCCAGTACTAGATCAGATACGCAGTATTTT	TRBJ2-3	.	.	TRBV6-1
CASSPPLAGGTDTQYF	TGCGCCAGCAGCCCACCACTAGCGGGAGGCACAGATACGCAGTATTTT	TRBJ2-3	.	TRBD2	TRBV5-1
CASLPQGPTNEKLFF	TGTGCCAGCCTGCCCCAGGGCCCCACTAATGAAAAACTGTTTTTT	TRBJ1-4	.	.	TRBV28